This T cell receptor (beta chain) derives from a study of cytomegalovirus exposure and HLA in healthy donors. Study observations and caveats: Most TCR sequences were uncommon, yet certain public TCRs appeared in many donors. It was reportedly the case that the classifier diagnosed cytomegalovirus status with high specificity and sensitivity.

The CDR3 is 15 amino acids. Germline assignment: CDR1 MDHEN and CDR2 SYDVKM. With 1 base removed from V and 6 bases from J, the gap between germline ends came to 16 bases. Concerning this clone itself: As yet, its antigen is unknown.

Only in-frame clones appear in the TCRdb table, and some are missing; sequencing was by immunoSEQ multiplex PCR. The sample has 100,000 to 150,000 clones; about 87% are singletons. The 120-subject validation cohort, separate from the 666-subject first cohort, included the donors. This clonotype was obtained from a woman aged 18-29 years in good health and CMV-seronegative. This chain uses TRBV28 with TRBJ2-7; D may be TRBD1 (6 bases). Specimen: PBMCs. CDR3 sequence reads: CASSLFRGYVSEQYF. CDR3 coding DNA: TGTGCCAGCAGTTTATTCAGGGGATATGTGAGCGAGCAGTACTTC.